These T cell receptor beta chains were read from a single sample in a study of preoperative IRX-2 immunotherapy in early breast cancer. TCRdb keeps only in-frame clones here, not all; method: immunoSEQ multiplex PCR. The table records around 25,000 clones, roughly 96% of them present only once. Sequencing used tumor tissue, obtained after IRX-2 immunotherapy. These receptors were collected from a human donor with breast cancer. CDR3s include the opening cysteine and the closing phenylalanine or tryptophan. The D gene is left open where the match is weak. Some rows mark clone size as missing; the rest say once, few, many or name a class of expanded clone.

cdr3_length | d_call | clone_size | j_call | v_call | cdr3_nt | cdr3_aa
17 | TRBD2 | NA | TRBJ2-2 | TRBV11-3 | TGTGCCAGCAGCTTAGAGCTAGCGGGACGGGCATCCGGGGAGCTGTTTTTT | CASSLELAGRASGELFF
14 | NA | NA | TRBJ1-4 | TRBV7-8 | TGTGCCAGCAGCTTGAGGCCTGAAAGCCAAAAGCTGTTTTTT | CASSLRPESQKLFF
15 | TRBD2 | NA | TRBJ2-2 | TRBV2 | TGTGCCAGCAGTGAGATTAGCGGGAGCACCGGGGAGCTGTTTTTT | CASSEISGSTGELFF
15 | TRBD2 | NA | TRBJ2-1 | TRBV27 | TGTGCCAGTCGCAAGACTAGCCCTTCCTACAATGAGCAGTTCTTC | CASRKTSPSYNEQFF
14 | NA | NA | TRBJ2-5 | TRBV19 | TGTGCCAGTAGTATAGATCGGGGCCGGGGTACCCAGTACTTC | CASSIDRGRGTQYF
14 | NA | NA | TRBJ2-3 | TRBV5-1 | TGCGCCAGCAGCTCCCGGGACAGCACAGATACGCAGTATTTT | CASSSRDSTDTQYF
16 | TRBD1 | NA | TRBJ1-6 | TRBV7-6 | TGTGCCAGCAGCTTAACGGGACAGGGGTATAATTCACCCCTCCACTTT | CASSLTGQGYNSPLHF
15 | NA | NA | TRBJ1-1 | TRBV14 | TGTGCCAGCAGCCAAGTCACACTCCAGCACACTGAAGCTTTCTTT | CASSQVTLQHTEAFF
16 | TRBD1 | few | TRBJ2-7 | TRBV10-2 | TGCGCCAGCAGTGAGCGGGGGGACAGGGGGGCCTACGAGCAGTACTTC | CASSERGDRGAYEQYF
12 | NA | NA | TRBJ2-2 | TRBV6-5 | TGTGCCGGTGGGACCTCGGGCGGGGAGCTGTTTTTT | CAGGTSGGELFF
14 | NA | NA | TRBJ1-2 | TRBV18 | TGTGCCAGCTCTCCCGACGGGAAGAACTATGGCTACACCTTC | CASSPDGKNYGYTF
14 | NA | NA | TRBJ2-7 | TRBV7-9 | TGTGCCAGCAGCTCGGTATCAATCTCCTACGAGCAGTACTTC | CASSSVSISYEQYF
14 | TRBD2 | NA | TRBJ2-1 | TRBV5-1 | TGCGCCAGCAACCCGGGACTAGCGGACCCCGGGCAGTTCTTC | CASNPGLADPGQFF
16 | TRBD2 | NA | TRBJ2-5 | TRBV6-6 | TGTGCCAGCAGTTACTCTTTAGCGGGAGGCCAAGAGACCCAGTACTTC | CASSYSLAGGQETQYF
15 | NA | NA | TRBJ2-7 | TRBV2 | TGTGCCAGCAGTCCTACCCTGGCCCTTTCCTACGAGCAGTACTTC | CASSPTLALSYEQYF
13 | NA | NA | TRBJ1-6 | TRBV7-9 | TGTGCCAGCAGCTCCGGGTTTAATTCACCCCTCCACTTT | CASSSGFNSPLHF
15 | NA | NA | TRBJ2-7 | TRBV28 | TGTGCCAGCAGCTCCCAAATTTACGCCCCCTACGAGCAGTACTTC | CASSSQIYAPYEQYF
12 | NA | NA | TRBJ2-7 | TRBV29-1 | TGCAGCGTTGCGGGACGGAATTACGAGCAGTACTTC | CSVAGRNYEQYF
15 | TRBD1 | NA | TRBJ2-2 | TRBV4-2 | TGTGCCAGCAGCCACGGGACAGCGAACACCGGGGAGCTGTTTTTT | CASSHGTANTGELFF
16 | NA | few | TRBJ2-7 | TRBV4-2 | TGTGCCAGCAGCCCAGAGGGTGGGAGTCGATCTTTCGAGCAGTACTTC | CASSPEGGSRSFEQYF
13 | NA | NA | TRBJ1-2 | TRBV27 | TGTGCCAGCAGTTCTCAGGGGCACTATGGCTACACCTTC | CASSSQGHYGYTF
17 | TRBD1 | NA | TRBJ1-1 | TRBV9 | TGTGCCAGCAGCGTCAATCCGGGACAGGGGAAAAACACTGAAGCTTTCTTT | CASSVNPGQGKNTEAFF
15 | NA | NA | TRBJ1-1 | TRBV7-2 | TGTGCCAGCAGCTTAGGGACTTTCGCCAGCACTGAAGCTTTCTTT | CASSLGTFASTEAFF
18 | TRBD2 | NA | TRBJ2-2 | TRBV30 | TGTGCCTGGAGTGTACGGGGACTAGCGGGAGAAGACACCGGGGAGCTGTTTTTT | CAWSVRGLAGEDTGELFF
14 | NA | NA | TRBJ2-3 | TRBV27 | TGTGCCAGCAGTTTAAGTCTTCCCACAGATACGCAGTATTTT | CASSLSLPTDTQYF
15 | NA | NA | TRBJ1-6 | TRBV9 | TGTGCCAGCAGCGTAACCCCAGGTTCCTATTCACCCCTCCACTTT | CASSVTPGSYSPLHF
15 | NA | NA | TRBJ1-2 | TRBV28 | TGTGCCAGCAGACCCCGGGGGTCCCGGCCCGACGGCTACACCTTC | CASRPRGSRPDGYTF
15 | TRBD1 | NA | TRBJ2-5 | TRBV9 | TGTGCCAGCAGCCCTGGACAGGTTTCTACAGAGACCCAGTACTTC | CASSPGQVSTETQYF
17 | NA | NA | TRBJ2-2 | TRBV7-7 | TGTGCTAGCAGCTCACGCCGGGAGCGGACGAACACCGGGGAGCTGTTTTTT | CASSSRRERTNTGELFF
12 | NA | once | TRBJ2-5 | TRBV10-3 | TGTGCCATCAGTGAACCCCAAGAGACCCAGTACTTC | CAISEPQETQYF
14 | TRBD1 | NA | TRBJ2-5 | TRBV29-1 | TGCAGCGTCAACCCAGGGGGAAGGGGAGAGACCCAGTACTTC | CSVNPGGRGETQYF
16 | TRBD1 | NA | TRBJ1-2 | TRBV2 | TGTGCCAGCTGCCTCACCGGGACAGGGGTCCCCTATGGCTACACCTTC | CASCLTGTGVPYGYTF
14 | NA | NA | TRBJ2-1 | TRBV27 | TGTGCCAGCAGGGACGGTAGCTCCTACAATGAGCAGTTCTTC | CASRDGSSYNEQFF
15 | TRBD1 | NA | TRBJ1-1 | TRBV15 | TGTGCCACCAGCAGAGACCCGGGACAGGTTGGTGAAGCTTTCTTT | CATSRDPGQVGEAFF
13 | NA | once | TRBJ1-1 | TRBV25-1 | TGTGCCAGCAGTCCGGGGGTGAAGACTGAAGCTTTCTTT | CASSPGVKTEAFF
17 | TRBD2 | NA | TRBJ2-2 | TRBV5-4 | TGTGCCAGCAGCTTGGGGCTAGCGGAAGCGAACACCGGGGAGCTGTTTTTT | CASSLGLAEANTGELFF
14 | NA | NA | TRBJ2-2 | TRBV6-1 | TGTGCCAGCAGTGAAAAGCCGGGAGCCGGGGAGCTGTTTTTT | CASSEKPGAGELFF
13 | NA | NA | TRBJ2-7 | TRBV2 | TGTGCCAGCAGTGAAAGGGGAGTATACGAGCAGTACTTC | CASSERGVYEQYF
15 | TRBD1 | NA | TRBJ1-1 | TRBV9 | TGTGCCAGCAGCGCGCAACAGGGGTTTTATTCTGAAGCTTTCTTT | CASSAQQGFYSEAFF
15 | TRBD1 | NA | TRBJ1-4 | TRBV5-8 | TGTGCCAGCAGCTTGGGCCGGACAGGAAATGAAAAACTGTTTTTT | CASSLGRTGNEKLFF
15 | NA | NA | TRBJ2-7 | TRBV29-1 | TGCAGCGTACGAGGTCAGGACAGCTATACCTACGAGCAGTACTTC | CSVRGQDSYTYEQYF
14 | NA | hyperexpanded | TRBJ1-5 | TRBV2 | TGTGCCAGCAGTGAGGTGTGGGGGTATCAGCCCCAGCATTTT | CASSEVWGYQPQHF
13 | NA | NA | TRBJ2-5 | TRBV10-1 | TGCGCCAGCTCAAGGACGGCACAAGAGACCCAGTACTTC | CASSRTAQETQYF
14 | NA | NA | TRBJ2-3 | TRBV9 | TGTGCCAGCAGCGGACAGCCCCGCGGCGATACGCAGTATTTT | CASSGQPRGDTQYF
17 | NA | NA | TRBJ2-1 | TRBV27 | TGTGCCAGCAGTTCTACGAGGGGAGAAATAGGGGGGAATGAGCAGTTCTTC | CASSSTRGEIGGNEQFF
17 | TRBD1 | NA | TRBJ1-2 | TRBV13 | TGTGCCAGCAGCTTAAAGACAGGGACGGGAAGAGACTATGGCTACACCTTC | CASSLKTGTGRDYGYTF
15 | NA | NA | TRBJ2-5 | TRBV7-9 | TGTGCCAGCAGCCCCCCCGGACAGAAAAAAGAGACCCAGTACTTC | CASSPPGQKKETQYF
14 | NA | NA | TRBJ2-5 | TRBV5-1 | TGCGCCACCCAGATGGCGGGACCCCAAGAGACCCAGTACTTC | CATQMAGPQETQYF
15 | TRBD1 | NA | TRBJ1-1 | TRBV18 | TGTGCCAGCTCCCACGACAGGGGAATGAACACTGAAGCTTTCTTT | CASSHDRGMNTEAFF
15 | NA | once | TRBJ2-7 | TRBV5-1 | TGCGCCAGCAGCTTGGAAGGCAGGTCTTGGTACGAGCAGTACTTC | CASSLEGRSWYEQYF
12 | NA | NA | TRBJ2-7 | TRBV15 | TGTGCCACCGAGGACAGTAACTACGAGCAGTACTTC | CATEDSNYEQYF
14 | TRBD1 | NA | TRBJ2-7 | TRBV5-1 | TGCGCCAGCAGCCGGGCGGGACAGGGGTACGAGCAGTACTTC | CASSRAGQGYEQYF
13 | NA | NA | TRBJ1-4 | TRBV7-2 | TGTGCCAGCAGCCCCGGGGGGGGTGAAAAACTGTTTTTT | CASSPGGGEKLFF
13 | NA | NA | TRBJ1-4 | TRBV14 | TGTGCCAGCTCCCGGGCGGCTAATGAAAAACTGTTTTTT | CASSRAANEKLFF